These 20 T cell receptor beta chains came from one sample sequenced in a study of T cell responses to AZD1222 COVID-19 vaccine. Using immunoSEQ multiplex PCR, the repertoire was profiled, and TCRdb retains in-frame clones only, with some absent. The sample shows 50,000 to 60,000 clones, roughly 80% of them seen only once. The material was peripheral blood, obtained 28 days after the second AZD1222 dose. The source of these receptors is an adult who received the AZD1222 COVID-19 vaccine.

The CDR3 region is CASSPGTGVAKNIQYF. DNA of the CDR3: TGTGCCAGCTCACCAGGGACAGGTGTAGCCAAAAACATTCAGTACTTC. The rearrangement uses TRBV18 and TRBJ2-4; 8 bases line up with TRBD1. V was pared by 2 bases and J by 0 bases, with 3 bases of the junction left unmatched. Per germline, CDR1 KGHSH and CDR2 LQKENI. The CDR3 contains 16 residues.

The chain uses TRBV11-2 and TRBJ1-6; possible D gene TRBD1, 5 bases. This CDR3 comprises 15 residues. V shed 0 bases and J shed 8 bases, with 11 bases lying between them. CDR1 is SGHAT and CDR2 is FQNNGV in the germline V gene. CDR3 residues: CASSLDLGGDSPLHF. CDR3 nucleotide sequence: TGTGCCAGCAGCTTAGATCTGGGGGGGGATTCACCCCTCCACTTT.

V gene TRBV28 combines with J gene TRBJ1-2; tentative D call: TRBD1 (5 bases). Trimming took 5 bases from V and 4 from J, leaving 17 bases between them. The CDR3 is 15 residues long. CDR1 and CDR2 from the germline V gene are MDHEN and SYDVKM. This chain's CDR3 is CASSTGGGVGYGYTF. Written as DNA, the CDR3 is TGTGCCAGCAGTACCGGTGGAGGGGTAGGCTATGGCTACACCTTC.

The V gene is TRBV6-5, the J gene TRBJ1-1; no clear D. V was clipped by 6 bases and J by 8 bases, with 7 bases between them. CDR1 is MNHEY, CDR2 SVGAGI, per germline. The length of the CDR3 is 10 residues. This CDR3 reads CASRIMEAFF. CDR3 nucleotides: TGTGCCAGCAGGATAATGGAAGCTTTCTTT.

The CDR3 is CASRPDRNYGYTF. In DNA form, the CDR3 reads TGTGCCAGCAGACCGGACAGGAACTATGGCTACACCTTC. The genes are TRBV28 and TRBJ1-2, with 7 positions matching TRBD1. J lost 2 bases, V lost 6 bases, and 3 bases had no gene match. There are 13 residues in the CDR3. CDR1 is MDHEN, CDR2 SYDVKM, per germline.

The V gene is TRBV5-1, the J gene TRBJ2-1; D remains unclear. The CDR3 is made up of 16 amino acids. Germline V gene data show CDR1 as SGHRS and CDR2 as YFSETQ. V lost 0 bases, J lost 2 bases, and 12 bases lay in between. The CDR3 reads CASSLVQVGPYNEQFF. In DNA form, the CDR3 reads TGCGCCAGCAGCTTGGTGCAGGTAGGCCCCTACAATGAGCAGTTCTTC.

The V gene is TRBV11-2, the J gene TRBJ1-3, with D possibly matching TRBD1 (5 bases). V lost 5 bases to trimming and J lost 6 bases, with 14 bases between them. The germline V gene has CDR1 SGHAT and CDR2 FQNNGV. This CDR3 spans 14 amino acids. CDR3: CASSPRGGENTIYF. DNA of the CDR3: TGTGCCAGCAGCCCCCGCGGGGGTGAAAACACCATATATTTT.

V is TRBV5-5 and J is TRBJ1-5, with unresolved D. Per the germline V gene, CDR1 is SGHKS and CDR2 is YYEKEE (reference sequence). The ends were cut back, 5 bases at V and 2 bases at J, with 14 bases in the middle. The CDR3 spans 15 residues. In DNA, the CDR3 is TGTGCCAGCAGGCCAGGACTGACCGGCAATCAGCCCCAGCATTTT. This translates into CASRPGLTGNQPQHF.

V gene TRBV6-2 or TRBV6-3 combines with J gene TRBJ2-1; 7 nucleotides align to TRBD2. The V gene end was trimmed by 5 bases and the J gene end by 2 bases; junction bases not matched to a gene: 6. Per germline, CDR1 MNHEY and CDR2 SVGEGT. This CDR3 has 15 amino acids. The CDR3: CASSDTSVAYNEQFF. The CDR3 DNA sequence: TGTGCCAGCAGTGACACTAGCGTAGCCTACAATGAGCAGTTCTTC.

The V and J genes are TRBV6-1 and TRBJ1-1; 7 nucleotides match TRBD1. There are 11 residues in the CDR3. Losses at the gene ends were 3 bases for V and 9 bases for J; bases not matched to a gene: 1. The germline V gene has CDR1 MNHNS and CDR2 SASEGT. The CDR3 sequence: CASSEGQKAFF. CDR3 sequence (DNA): TGTGCCAGCAGTGAGGGACAGAAAGCTTTCTTT.

The rearrangement joins TRBV19 to TRBJ1-1; D is unresolved. The CDR3 has 13 residues. With 3 bases removed from V and 7 bases from J, the gap between germline ends came to 12 bases. CDR1 LNHDA and CDR2 SQIVND come from the germline V gene (reference sequence). CDR3 sequence (DNA): TGTGCCAGTAGTATTGAGGGCCAGAGTGAAGCTTTCTTT. The encoded protein is CASSIEGQSEAFF.

This chain uses TRBV6-2 or TRBV6-3 with TRBJ2-7; unclear D gene. CDR3 length equals 14 residues. The ends were cut back, 5 bases at V and 0 bases at J, with 11 bases in the middle. Per the germline V gene, CDR1 is MNHEY and CDR2 is SVGEGT. CDR3 sequence reads: CASSDPGSSYEQYF. CDR3 DNA: TGTGCCAGCAGTGACCCCGGCAGCTCCTACGAGCAGTACTTC.

The chain combines TRBV5-6 with TRBJ1-2; 8 bases are a match to TRBD1. Germline loops: CDR1 SGHDT, CDR2 YYEEEE. J lost 9 bases, V lost 0 bases, and 4 bases had no gene match. This CDR3 is built from 13 residues. The CDR3 coding sequence is TGTGCCAGCAGCTTGGGGGACAGGATGAGCTACACCTTC. Translated, it gives CASSLGDRMSYTF. Looking up the rest from reference TRBV5-6 and TRBJ1-2 gives the full variable domain: DAGVTQSPTHLIKTRGQQVTLRCSPKSGHDTVSWYQQALGQGPQFIFQYYEEEERQRGNFPDRFSGHQFPNYSSELNVNALLLGDSALYLCASSLGDRMSYTFGSGTRLTVV.

This clone is labeled medium-sized. The chain links TRBV9 to TRBJ1-2; TRBD1 matches 7 bases. Germline V gives CDR1 SGDLS, CDR2 YYNGEE. J gave up 6 bases and V 3 bases, and 5 bases lay outside the gene matches. This CDR3 spans 13 amino acids. CDR3 DNA: TGTGCCAGCAGCGGACAGGGATTTAATGGCTACACCTTC. This sequence encodes CASSGQGFNGYTF.

This chain connects TRBV15 to TRBJ1-3, with TRBD1 matching 7 bases. The CDR3 loop spans 13 amino acids. CDR1 LNHNV and CDR2 YYDKDF come from the germline V gene (reference sequence). V was pared by 6 bases and J by 7 bases, with 6 bases of the junction left unmatched. The CDR3 here is CATRARDSNTIYF. CDR3 bases: TGTGCCACCAGAGCCAGGGACAGTAACACCATATATTTT.

The rearrangement joins TRBV6-5 to TRBJ2-7; D not resolved. Germline V gene sequence: CDR1 MNHEY, CDR2 SVGAGI. Trimming cost V 6 bases and J 0 bases, with 12 bases left between them. This CDR3 has 14 residues. CDR3 DNA: TGTGCCAGCAGGAAACCTACAGACTCCTACGAGCAGTACTTC. Translating gives CASRKPTDSYEQYF.

The chain carries TRBV6-5 and TRBJ1-1; D call uncertain. Germline CDR1 MNHEY, CDR2 SVGAGI. Trimming removed 2 bases at V and 4 bases at J, with 8 bases between. The CDR3 runs 13 residues. CDR3 protein: CASSYAGGTEAFF. The CDR3 coding sequence is TGTGCCAGCAGTTACGCCGGTGGCACTGAAGCTTTCTTT.

V usage is TRBV6-5 and J usage is TRBJ2-7; 8 bases map to TRBD1. The V gene's germline CDR1 is MNHEY and CDR2 SVGAGI. This CDR3 spans 13 amino acids. V dropped 5 bases and J dropped 9; count of bases not matched to a gene: 9. The CDR3 DNA reads as TGTGCCAGCAGTCCCCAGGGGGCTAAACGGCAGTACGTC. As protein: CASSPQGAKRQYV.

This clone was seen a few times. The V and J genes are TRBV15 and TRBJ1-1; 7 bases line up with TRBD1. Trimming took 5 bases from V and 11 from J; bases not matched to a gene: 8. Germline V gene sequence: CDR1 LNHNV, CDR2 YYDKDF (reference sequence). The CDR3 runs 12 residues. For the CDR3, the DNA is TGTGCCACCAGCGAGCACAGGGGCGAGGCTTTCTTT. Translated, it gives CATSEHRGEAFF.

This chain joins TRBV5-5 and TRBJ1-2; 8 positions agree with TRBD1. Germline V gene sequence: CDR1 SGHKS, CDR2 YYEKEE (reference sequence). The junction had 9 bases not matched to a gene; V was cut back by 4 bases and J by 1 base. The CDR3 spans 16 residues. CDR3 in DNA: TGTGCCAGCAGCCGAACCGGGACAGGAAATAACTATGGCTACACCTTC. Residues: CASSRTGTGNNYGYTF.